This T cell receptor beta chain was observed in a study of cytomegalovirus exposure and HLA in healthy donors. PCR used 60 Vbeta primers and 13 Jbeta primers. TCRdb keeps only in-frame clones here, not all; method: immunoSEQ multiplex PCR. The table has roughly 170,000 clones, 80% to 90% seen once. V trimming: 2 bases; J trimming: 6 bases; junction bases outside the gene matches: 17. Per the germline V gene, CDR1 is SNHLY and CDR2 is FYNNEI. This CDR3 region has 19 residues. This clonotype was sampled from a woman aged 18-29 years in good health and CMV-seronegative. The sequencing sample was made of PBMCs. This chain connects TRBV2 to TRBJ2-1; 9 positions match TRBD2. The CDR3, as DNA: TGTGCCAGCAGTGAATTAAAGGGTGGGGTAGCGGGAGACATCAATGAGCAGTTCTTC. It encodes CASSELKGGVAGDINEQFF.